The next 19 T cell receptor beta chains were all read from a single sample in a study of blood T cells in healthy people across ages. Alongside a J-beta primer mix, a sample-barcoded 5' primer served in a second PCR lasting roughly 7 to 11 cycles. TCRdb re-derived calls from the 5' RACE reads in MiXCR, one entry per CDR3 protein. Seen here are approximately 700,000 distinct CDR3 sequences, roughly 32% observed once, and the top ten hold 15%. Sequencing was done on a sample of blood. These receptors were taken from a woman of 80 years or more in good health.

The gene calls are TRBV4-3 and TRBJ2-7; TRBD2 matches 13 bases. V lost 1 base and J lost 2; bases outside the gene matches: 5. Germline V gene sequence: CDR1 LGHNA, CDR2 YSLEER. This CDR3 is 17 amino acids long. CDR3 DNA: TGCGCCAGCAGCCAAGGACTAGCGGGGGGCCAACCCTACGAGCAGTACTTC. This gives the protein CASSQGLAGGQPYEQYF.

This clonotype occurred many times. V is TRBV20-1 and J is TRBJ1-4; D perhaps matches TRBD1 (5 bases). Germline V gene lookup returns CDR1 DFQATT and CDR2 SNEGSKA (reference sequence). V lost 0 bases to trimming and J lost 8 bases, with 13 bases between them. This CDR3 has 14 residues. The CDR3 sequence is CSARDRQGYEKLFF. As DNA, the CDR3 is TGCAGTGCTAGAGATCGGCAGGGTTACGAAAAACTGTTTTTT.

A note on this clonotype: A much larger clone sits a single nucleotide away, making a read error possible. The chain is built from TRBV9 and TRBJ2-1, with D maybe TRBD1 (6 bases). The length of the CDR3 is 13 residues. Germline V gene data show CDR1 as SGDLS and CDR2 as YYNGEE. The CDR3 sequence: CANSPRTVDEQFF. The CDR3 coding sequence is TGTGCCAACAGCCCCCGGACAGTGGATGAGCAGTTCTTC.

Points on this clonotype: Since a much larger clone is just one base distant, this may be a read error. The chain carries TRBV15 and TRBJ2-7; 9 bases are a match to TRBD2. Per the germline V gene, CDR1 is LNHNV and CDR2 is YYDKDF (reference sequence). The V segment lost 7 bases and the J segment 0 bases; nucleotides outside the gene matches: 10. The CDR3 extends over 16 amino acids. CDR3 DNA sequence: TGTGCCACCAAGGGGGCAGCGGGGGGTTACTCCTACGAGCAGTACTTC. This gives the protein CATKGAAGGYSYEQYF.

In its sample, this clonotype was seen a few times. In DNA, the CDR3 is TGTGCCAGCAGCTTATCTCTGCCCGGCTCCTACAATGAGCAGTACTTC. Its protein product is CASSLSLPGSYNEQYF. This sequence joins TRBV11-2 and TRBJ2-1; D gene unclear. The tail of the sequence fits TRBJ2-7 better, so the J call may be wrong. CDR3 length: 16 residues. Germline V gene sequence: CDR1 SGHAT, CDR2 FQNNGV.

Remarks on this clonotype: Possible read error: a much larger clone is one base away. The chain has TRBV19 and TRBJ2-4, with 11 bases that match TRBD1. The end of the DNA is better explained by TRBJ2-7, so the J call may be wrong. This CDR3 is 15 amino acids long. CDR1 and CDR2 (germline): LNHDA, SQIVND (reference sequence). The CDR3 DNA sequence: TGTGCCAGTGGTATGAGGACAGGGGGCCTATACGAGCAGTACTTC. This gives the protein CASGMRTGGLYEQYF.

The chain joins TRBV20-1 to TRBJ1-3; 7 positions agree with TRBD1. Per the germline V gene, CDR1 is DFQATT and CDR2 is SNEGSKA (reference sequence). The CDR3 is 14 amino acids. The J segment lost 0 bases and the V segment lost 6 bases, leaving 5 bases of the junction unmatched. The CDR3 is CSALDRRSGNTIYF. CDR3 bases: TGCAGTGCACTGGACAGGCGCTCTGGAAACACCATATATTTT.

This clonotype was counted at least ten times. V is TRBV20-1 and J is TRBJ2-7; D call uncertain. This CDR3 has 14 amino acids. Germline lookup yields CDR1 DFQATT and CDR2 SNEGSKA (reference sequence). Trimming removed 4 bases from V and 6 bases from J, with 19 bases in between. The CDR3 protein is CSANQATPAAEQYF. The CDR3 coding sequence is TGCAGTGCTAACCAGGCCACGCCGGCGGCCGAGCAGTACTTC.

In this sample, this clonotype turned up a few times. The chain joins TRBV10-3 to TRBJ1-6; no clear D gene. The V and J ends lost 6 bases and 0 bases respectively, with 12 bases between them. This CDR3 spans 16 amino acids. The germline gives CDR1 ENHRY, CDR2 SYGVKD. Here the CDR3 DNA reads TGTGCCATCAGGGAGGGAGGCAACTCCTATAATTCACCCCTCCACTTT. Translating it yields CAIREGGNSYNSPLHF.

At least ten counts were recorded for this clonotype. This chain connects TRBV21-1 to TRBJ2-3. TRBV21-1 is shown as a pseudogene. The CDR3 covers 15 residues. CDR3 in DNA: TGTGCCAGCAGCATAGCTTTCGCTGACACAGATACGCAGTATTTT. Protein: CASSIAFADTDTQYF.

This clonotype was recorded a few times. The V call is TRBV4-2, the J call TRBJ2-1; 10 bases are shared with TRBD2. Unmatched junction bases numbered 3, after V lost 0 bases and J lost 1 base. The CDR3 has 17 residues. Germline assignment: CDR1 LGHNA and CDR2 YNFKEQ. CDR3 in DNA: TGTGCCAGCAGCCAAGAAAGCGGGGGGGCTTCCTACAATGAGCAGTTCTTC. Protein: CASSQESGGASYNEQFF.

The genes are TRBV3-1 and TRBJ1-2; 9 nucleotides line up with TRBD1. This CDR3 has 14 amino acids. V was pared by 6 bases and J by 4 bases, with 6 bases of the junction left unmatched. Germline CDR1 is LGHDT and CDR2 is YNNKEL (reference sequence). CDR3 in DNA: TGTGCCAGCAGTTGGGGACAGGGTACCTATGGCTACACCTTC. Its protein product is CASSWGQGTYGYTF.

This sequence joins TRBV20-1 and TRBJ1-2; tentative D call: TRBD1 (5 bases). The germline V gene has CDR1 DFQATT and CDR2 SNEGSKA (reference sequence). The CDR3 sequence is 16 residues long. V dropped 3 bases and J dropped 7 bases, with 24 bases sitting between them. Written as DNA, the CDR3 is TGCAGTGCTAGTCTTCGACAGTCCTTAAAACTCTCTGGCTACACCTTC. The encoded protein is CSASLRQSLKLSGYTF.

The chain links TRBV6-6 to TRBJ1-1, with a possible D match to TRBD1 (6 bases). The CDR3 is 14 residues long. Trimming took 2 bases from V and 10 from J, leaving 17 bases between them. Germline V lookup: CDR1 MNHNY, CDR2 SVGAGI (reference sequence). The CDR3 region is CASSYSSAQGRAFF. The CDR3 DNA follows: TGTGCCAGCAGTTACAGCAGCGCCCAGGGGAGAGCTTTCTTT.

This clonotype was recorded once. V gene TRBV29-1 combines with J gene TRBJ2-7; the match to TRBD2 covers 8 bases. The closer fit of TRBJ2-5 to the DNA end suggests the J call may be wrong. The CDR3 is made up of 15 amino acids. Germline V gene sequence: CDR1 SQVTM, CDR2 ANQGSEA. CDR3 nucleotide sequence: TGCAGCGTTGACAAGGGCAATTCGGGGGGGGAGACCCAGTACTTC. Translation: CSVDKGNSGGETQYF.

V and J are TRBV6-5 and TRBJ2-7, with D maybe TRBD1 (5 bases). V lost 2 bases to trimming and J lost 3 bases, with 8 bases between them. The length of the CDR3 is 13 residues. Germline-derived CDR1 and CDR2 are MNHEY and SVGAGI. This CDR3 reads CASSYDSNYEQYF. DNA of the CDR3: TGTGCCAGCAGTTACGACAGTAACTACGAGCAGTACTTC.

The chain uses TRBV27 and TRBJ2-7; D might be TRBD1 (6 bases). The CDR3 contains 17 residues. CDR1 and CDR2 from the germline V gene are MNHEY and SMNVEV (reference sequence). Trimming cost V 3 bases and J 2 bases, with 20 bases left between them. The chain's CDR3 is CASSLTFQSDSPYEQYF. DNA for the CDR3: TGTGCCAGCAGTTTGACGTTTCAATCGGACAGCCCCTACGAGCAGTACTTC.

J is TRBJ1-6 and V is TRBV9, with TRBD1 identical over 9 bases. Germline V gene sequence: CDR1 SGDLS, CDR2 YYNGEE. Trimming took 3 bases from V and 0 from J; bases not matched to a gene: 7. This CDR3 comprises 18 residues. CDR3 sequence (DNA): TGTGCCAGCAGCGAGGGGGACAGGGTCGTCTCCTATAATTCACCCCTCCACTTT. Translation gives CASSEGDRVVSYNSPLHF.

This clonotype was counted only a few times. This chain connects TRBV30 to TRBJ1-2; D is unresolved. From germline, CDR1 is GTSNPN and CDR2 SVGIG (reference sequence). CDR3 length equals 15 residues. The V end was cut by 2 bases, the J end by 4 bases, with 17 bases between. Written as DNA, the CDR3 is TGTGCCTGGAGTAAGACCGCCGATTGGGGCTATGGCTACACCTTC. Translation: CAWSKTADWGYGYTF.